The sequence of this T cell receptor (beta chain) was determined in a study of shared clonotypes between healthy human individuals. General study results and limits: There were few donors, and this limited the genetic and exposure-history diversity represented. Of the naive CD4 clonotypes, about 5% were shared across a handful of donors.

Several immunoSEQ plates held equal portions of the genomic DNA taken from each subset. The protocol was immunoSEQ multiplex PCR, while the TCRdb copy is restricted to in-frame clones and leaves out a portion. Here the sample spans 2.3 million or so clones, 93% being singletons. On this clone: The target antigen is unknown. Other DNA sequences from this sample encode an identical CDR3 as well.

Donors had no recently reported acute infections or vaccinations and were HIV-negative. Trimming removed 0 bases at V and 2 bases at J, with 11 bases between. The CDR3 runs to 15 residues. The germline CDR1 and CDR2 sequences are SGHRS and YFSETQ. The sequenced sample consisted of naive CD4+ T cells from PBMCs. Described subset: CD45RA+ positively selected. The genes are TRBV5-1 and TRBJ2-5; D might be TRBD1 (5 bases). The receptor was isolated from a man aged 18 to 35 in good health. Some clones in this sample may be carry-over from other donors' samples. This chain's CDR3 is CASSLEAGRQETQYF. The CDR3 nucleotides read TGCGCCAGCAGCTTGGAAGCAGGGCGGCAAGAGACCCAGTACTTC.